A single sample gave rise to the 28 T cell receptor beta chains below, sequenced in a study of identical twins. MiXCR, run by TCRdb on the 5' RACE reads, gives a single entry per CDR3 protein. This table has roughly 700,000 distinct CDR3 sequences, less than 10% appearing once. The data also belong to a second study, concerning yellow fever vaccine responses in identical twins.

The sequenced sample was PBMCs. These receptors were collected from a woman aged 18-35 years in good health.

The V call is TRBV5-1, the J call TRBJ2-5; perhaps D is TRBD1 or TRBD2 (6 bases each). Germline V gene lookup returns CDR1 SGHRS and CDR2 YFSETQ. The V end lost 0 bases, the J end lost 9 bases, and 18 bases lay between the germline ends. This CDR3 has 15 residues. CDR3 sequence (DNA): TGCGCCAGCAGCTTGGAGGGGACATCCGGGGGACCCCAGTACTTC. As protein: CASSLEGTSGGPQYF.

A few counts support this clonotype. V is TRBV4-1 and J is TRBJ2-3; 14 nucleotides match TRBD2. CDR3 length equals 18 residues. Trimming cost V 4 bases and J 5 bases; bases outside gene matches: 11. Germline V CDR1 and CDR2: MGHRA, YSYEKL. The CDR3 protein is CASSPLIVTSGRGDTQYF. The CDR3 coding sequence is TGCGCCAGCAGCCCTCTGATCGTGACTAGCGGGAGGGGAGATACGCAGTATTTT.

This clonotype was observed many times. This chain connects TRBV7-9 to TRBJ2-2; 7 bases fit TRBD1. The CDR3 consists of 17 residues. Germline V gene lookup returns CDR1 SEHNR and CDR2 FQNEAQ (reference sequence). V lost 5 bases and J lost 1; bases outside the gene matches: 10. CDR3 residues: CASSQLTGTENTGELFF. CDR3 DNA sequence: TGTGCCAGCAGCCAGTTAACCGGGACAGAGAACACCGGGGAGCTGTTTTTT.

This clonotype was counted between two and nine times. V is TRBV19 and J is TRBJ2-5; tentatively, D is TRBD1 (8 bases). Trimming cost V 5 bases and J 4 bases, with 17 bases left between them. Per the germline V gene, CDR1 is LNHDA and CDR2 is SQIVND (reference sequence). This CDR3 contains 15 residues. The CDR3 reads CASSGDRGLRETQYF. CDR3 DNA: TGTGCCAGTAGTGGCGACAGGGGACTAAGAGAGACCCAGTACTTC.

This clonotype was observed many times. The rearrangement links TRBV20-1 to TRBJ2-7; D might be TRBD1 (5 bases). CDR1 and CDR2 from the germline V gene are DFQATT and SNEGSKA (reference sequence). Trimming took 3 bases from V and 0 from J, leaving 15 bases between them. This CDR3 is 15 amino acids long. The CDR3 region has the DNA TGCAGTGCTAGTAACAGGCCAGGGTCCTCCTACGAGCAGTACTTC. Translating it yields CSASNRPGSSYEQYF.

This clonotype showed up many times. The CDR3: CASSPGGSNQPQHF. CDR3 DNA: TGTGCCAGCAGTCCCGGAGGTAGCAATCAGCCCCAGCATTTT. The chain is built from TRBV12-3 or TRBV12-4 and TRBJ1-5; D not resolved. V was cut by 5 bases and J by 0 bases, with 8 bases left in between. The CDR3 contains 14 residues.

The chain recombines TRBV20-1 with TRBJ1-6, with a tentative D call TRBD1 (5 bases). The CDR3 runs 15 residues. CDR1 and CDR2 (germline): DFQATT, SNEGSKA (reference sequence). V was cut by 6 bases and J by 8 bases, with 20 bases left in between. The CDR3 spells CSAAVVAAGDSPLHF. The CDR3, as DNA: TGCAGTGCCGCGGTGGTGGCGGCGGGGGATTCACCCCTCCACTTT.

In this sample, this clonotype turned up many times. This chain links TRBV29-1 with TRBJ1-2, with D hard to call. V dropped 5 bases and J dropped 7 bases, with 17 bases sitting between them. Germline loops: CDR1 SQVTM, CDR2 ANQGSEA. The CDR3 is 13 residues long. The CDR3 DNA is TGCAGCGTTCCAAGCGGGGTTAGGCTTGGCTACACCTTC. It translates to CSVPSGVRLGYTF.

The chain joins TRBV4-2 to TRBJ2-7, with D unclear. CDR3 size: 13 residues. Germline V gives CDR1 LGHNA, CDR2 YNFKEQ. Trimming stripped 2 bases from V and 2 bases from J, with 7 bases between. CDR3 region: CASSQLRTYEQYF. In DNA form, the CDR3 reads TGTGCCAGCAGCCAACTCCGGACCTACGAGCAGTACTTC.

The chain carries TRBV20-1 and TRBJ2-3; 14 nucleotides align to TRBD2. The CDR3 is 16 amino acids. V was pared by 1 base and J by 9 bases, with 9 bases of the junction left unmatched. Germline CDR1 and CDR2: DFQATT and SNEGSKA (reference sequence). The CDR3 here is CSARGAPGLAGVTQYF. In DNA, the CDR3 is TGCAGTGCTAGAGGGGCACCGGGACTAGCGGGAGTAACGCAGTATTTT.

This chain joins TRBV7-2 and TRBJ2-3; 16 bases align to TRBD2. Germline trimming cut 5 bases from V and 6 bases from J; bases unmatched to any gene: 5. Per the germline V gene, CDR1 is SGHTA and CDR2 is FQGNSA. This CDR3 spans 16 amino acids. In nucleotides, the CDR3 is TGTGCCAGCAGCACCGGGACTAGCGGGGGGGTCGATACGCAGTATTTT. Its protein is CASSTGTSGGVDTQYF.

CDR3 amino acids: CASSLNPGTDTQYF. The CDR3 DNA is TGTGCCAGCAGCTTAAATCCTGGCACAGATACGCAGTATTTT. The gene calls are TRBV7-2 and TRBJ2-3; no definite D call. The length of the CDR3 is 14 residues. In germline, CDR1 is SGHTA, CDR2 FQGNSA. The V gene lost 2 bases and the J gene lost 1 base, with 7 bases spanning the gap.

This clonotype occurred many times. J is TRBJ2-7 and V is TRBV28; D is tentatively TRBD1 or TRBD2 (5 bases each). Trimming shortened V by 2 bases and J by 5 bases, and 16 bases separated the two germline ends. This CDR3 is built from 15 residues. The germline V gene encodes CDR1 MDHEN and CDR2 SYDVKM. Here the CDR3 DNA reads TGTGCCAGCAGTTTACCGCCCCAGGGAGCCAACGAGCAGTACTTC. It codes for CASSLPPQGANEQYF. The full variable domain, its missing parts supplied by reference TRBV28 and TRBJ2-7, is DVKVTQSSRYLVKRTGEKVFLECVQDMDHENMFWYRQDPGLGLRLIYFSYDVKMKEKGDIPEGYSVSREKKERFSLILESASTNQTSMYLCASSLPPQGANEQYFGPGTRLTVT.

This clonotype has a handful of counts. CDR3 coding DNA: TGCGCCAGCAGCTTTAACAGAATAATCAATGAGCAGTTCTTC. It translates to CASSFNRIINEQFF. The rearrangement links TRBV5-1 to TRBJ2-1; D remains ambiguous. V was shortened by 2 bases and J by 6 bases, with 12 bases between the two germline ends. This CDR3 has 14 amino acids. Germline CDR1 reads SGHRS; CDR2 reads YFSETQ.

In this sample, this clonotype turned up a few times. The CDR3 here is CASSFSSFLRVSQKNTGELFF. CDR3 DNA: TGTGCCAGCAGTTTTAGTAGTTTTCTTCGGGTCTCTCAAAAGAACACCGGGGAGCTGTTTTTT. The J gene is TRBJ2-2, the V gene TRBV28, with unresolved D. CDR3 length: 21 amino acids. Germline V gene data show CDR1 as MDHEN and CDR2 as SYDVKM. V was clipped by 3 bases and J by 1 base, with 27 bases between them. The full variable domain, its missing parts supplied by reference TRBV28 and TRBJ2-2, is DVKVTQSSRYLVKRTGEKVFLECVQDMDHENMFWYRQDPGLGLRLIYFSYDVKMKEKGDIPEGYSVSREKKERFSLILESASTNQTSMYLCASSFSSFLRVSQKNTGELFFGEGSRLTVL.

This clonotype has just a few counts. V and J are TRBV9 and TRBJ2-3, with 9 nucleotides matching TRBD2. The ends lost 0 bases at V and 0 bases at J; junction bases unmatched: 2. Germline CDR1 is SGDLS and CDR2 is YYNGEE. The CDR3 loop spans 16 amino acids. The CDR3 DNA sequence: TGTGCCAGCAGCGTAGAGGCGGGGGGGAGCACAGATACGCAGTATTTT. It yields the protein CASSVEAGGSTDTQYF.

This chain uses TRBV2 with TRBJ1-2; D not resolved. V dropped 6 bases and J dropped 4 bases, with 24 bases sitting between them. Germline CDR1 reads SNHLY; CDR2 reads FYNNEI. There are 17 residues in the CDR3. In DNA form, the CDR3 reads TGTGCCAGCAGAGGGAACCCCGGGATGGGAGCCCCCTATGGCTACACCTTC. This gives the protein CASRGNPGMGAPYGYTF.

The chain recombines TRBV7-9 with TRBJ2-7, with TRBD2 identical over 9 bases. V shed 2 bases, J shed 3 bases, and the junction held 11 bases outside the gene matches. Per germline, CDR1 SEHNR and CDR2 FQNEAQ (reference sequence). The CDR3 loop spans 17 amino acids. CDR3 sequence (DNA): TGTGCCAGCAGCTTACCACCCGTACTAGCGGGCCACTACGAGCAGTACTTC. Protein sequence: CASSLPPVLAGHYEQYF.

The chain carries TRBV7-8 and TRBJ2-3; D unresolved. The CDR3 totals 13 residues. Germline V gene data show CDR1 as SGHVS and CDR2 as FQNEAQ. The V gene lost 5 bases and the J gene lost 2 bases, with 8 bases spanning the gap. In DNA form, the CDR3 reads TGTGCCAGCAGCCCCCCGCCCACAGATACGCAGTATTTT. The encoded protein is CASSPPPTDTQYF. The complete variable domain, with remaining parts taken from reference TRBV7-8 and TRBJ2-3, reads GAGVSQSPRYKVAKRGQDVALRCDPISGHVSLFWYQQALGQGPEFLTYFQNEAQLDKSGLPSDRFFAERPEGSVSTLKIQRTQQEDSAVYLCASSPPPTDTQYFGPGTRLTVL.

The chain combines TRBV4-1 with TRBJ2-5, with 12 bases lining up with TRBD2. The CDR3 loop spans 17 amino acids. V was clipped by 4 bases and J by 1 base; unmatched bases: 7. The germline CDR1 and CDR2 sequences are MGHRA and YSYEKL. The CDR3 sequence is CASSPLAGGPTQETQYF. CDR3 nucleotide sequence: TGCGCCAGCAGCCCCCTAGCGGGAGGGCCAACCCAAGAGACCCAGTACTTC.

The V gene is TRBV12-3 or TRBV12-4, the J gene TRBJ2-2; 11 nucleotides match TRBD1. The CDR3 covers 15 residues. V lost 4 bases, J lost 4 bases, and 2 bases stayed unmatched. Here the CDR3 DNA reads TGTGCCAGCAGTTGGGACAGGGGGACCACCGGGGAGCTGTTTTTT. Amino acids: CASSWDRGTTGELFF.

The chain joins TRBV12-3 or TRBV12-4 to TRBJ2-4, with 9 bases matching TRBD1. The ends lost 7 bases at V and 1 base at J; junction bases unmatched: 2. CDR3 length: 14 residues. CDR3 sequence: CASTTGGAKNIQYF. In nucleotides, the CDR3 is TGTGCCAGCACCACAGGGGGCGCCAAAAACATTCAGTACTTC.

There are a few counts of this clonotype. The gene calls are TRBV6-1 and TRBJ2-7, with D perhaps given as TRBD1 or TRBD2 (5 bases each). Germline V gene sequence: CDR1 MNHNS, CDR2 SASEGT. The CDR3 is 13 residues long. Trimming shortened V by 6 bases and J by 10 bases, and 19 bases separated the two germline ends. CDR3 DNA sequence: TGTGCCAGCAGCTCGGGGCAGGTGATTGATCAGTACTTC. Its protein product is CASSSGQVIDQYF.

This chain links TRBV7-9 with TRBJ2-7; D remains unclear. V was trimmed by 5 bases and J by 1 base, leaving 12 bases between them. Germline CDR1 and CDR2: SEHNR and FQNEAQ (reference sequence). CDR3 length: 14 amino acids. CDR3 bases: TGTGCCAGCAGCCCCCCCTGGGGATCCTACGAGCAGTACTTC. Amino acid sequence: CASSPPWGSYEQYF.

This clonotype was detected only a few times. The rearrangement links TRBV11-2 to TRBJ2-4, with TRBD1 identical over 7 bases. The germline V gene has CDR1 SGHAT and CDR2 FQNNGV. The CDR3 totals 16 residues. Trimming removed 5 bases from V and 0 bases from J; junction bases left unmatched: 7. As DNA, the CDR3 is TGTGCCAGCAGCGAACAGGGGCCCGTAGCCAAAAACATTCAGTACTTC. Its protein is CASSEQGPVAKNIQYF. Full variable domain (outside the CDR3, taken from reference TRBV11-2 and TRBJ2-4): EAGVAQSPRYKIIEKRQSVAFWCNPISGHATLYWYQQILGQGPKLLIQFQNNGVVDDSQLPKDRFSAERLKGVDSTLKIQPAKLEDSAVYLCASSEQGPVAKNIQYFGAGTRLSVL.

This clonotype has just a few counts. The CDR3 loop is CASSTQAGGTDTQYF. The CDR3 DNA is TGTGCCAGCAGCACCCAAGCGGGAGGCACAGATACGCAGTATTTT. The chain uses TRBV7-2 and TRBJ2-3, with 8 bases identical to TRBD2. CDR1 and CDR2 from the germline V gene are SGHTA and FQGNSA. The V gene end was trimmed by 5 bases and the J gene end by 1 base; junction bases not matched to a gene: 5. The CDR3 sequence is 15 residues long.

As concerns this clonotype: One junction end disagrees with the germline gene, perhaps due to a read error. The chain uses TRBV20-1 and TRBJ2-3; the match to TRBD2 covers 9 bases. This CDR3 is built from 17 residues. Germline assignment: CDR1 DFQATT and CDR2 SNEGSKA (reference sequence). The CDR3 nucleotides read TGCTGTGCTAGCGGTAGCGGGGGACGAAAACCCACAGATACGCAGTATTTT. Its translation is CCASGSGGRKPTDTQYF.

This clonotype appeared many times. V usage is TRBV3-1 and J usage is TRBJ1-1; D remains unclear. Germline CDR1 and CDR2: LGHDT and YNNKEL (reference sequence). Trimming removed 1 base from V and 4 bases from J, with 10 bases in between. The CDR3 is made up of 14 amino acids. CDR3 protein: CASSQGLKSTEAFF. CDR3 in DNA: TGTGCCAGCAGCCAAGGCTTGAAGTCCACTGAAGCTTTCTTT.